This TCR beta chain was sequenced for a study of cytomegalovirus exposure and HLA in healthy donors. Here immunoSEQ multiplex PCR was the method, and the copy in TCRdb shows in-frame clones only, minus some. The sample shows 150,000 to 200,000 clones, 95% to 96% of them seen only once. The CDR3 contains 14 residues. Trimming took off 1 base at V and 5 bases at J, with 11 bases between the two ends. Germline V gene data show CDR1 as SEHNR and CDR2 as FQNEAQ (reference sequence). The source is a woman aged 18-35 years in good health and CMV-seronegative. This chain uses TRBV7-9 with TRBJ2-5; maybe TRBD1 (5 bases). The sample consisted of PBMCs. The CDR3 here is CASSLEIAGETQYF. The CDR3 DNA sequence: TGTGCCAGCAGCTTAGAGATCGCAGGGGAGACCCAGTACTTC.